Below, one T cell receptor (beta chain) is given with its context. What it binds is unknown. The CDR3 loop spans 14 amino acids. Germline V lookup: CDR1 LNHDA, CDR2 SQIVND (reference sequence). After removal of 10 bases from V and 5 bases from J, the junction contained 12 bases not matched to a gene. The source of the sample is a study of cytomegalovirus exposure and HLA in healthy donors. Whole-study context: Later analysis reported that the 110 or so validation repertoires shared the platform of the roughly 670 first-cohort repertoires. Notes on the study in general: Researchers counted 164 TCR beta chains as cytomegalovirus-associated.

Data came from immunoSEQ multiplex PCR; TCRdb stores just in-frame clones and leaves some out. The table has approximately 180,000 clones, roughly 86% seen once; the top ten hold more than 1.2%. The receptor's source is a woman aged 18-29 years in good health and CMV-seronegative. The sample comprised PBMCs. The V call is TRBV19, the J call TRBJ2-7, with 9 bases that match TRBD1. The CDR3 protein is CATLGTGPWHEQYF. The CDR3 DNA follows: TGTGCCACCCTCGGGACAGGGCCATGGCACGAGCAGTACTTC.